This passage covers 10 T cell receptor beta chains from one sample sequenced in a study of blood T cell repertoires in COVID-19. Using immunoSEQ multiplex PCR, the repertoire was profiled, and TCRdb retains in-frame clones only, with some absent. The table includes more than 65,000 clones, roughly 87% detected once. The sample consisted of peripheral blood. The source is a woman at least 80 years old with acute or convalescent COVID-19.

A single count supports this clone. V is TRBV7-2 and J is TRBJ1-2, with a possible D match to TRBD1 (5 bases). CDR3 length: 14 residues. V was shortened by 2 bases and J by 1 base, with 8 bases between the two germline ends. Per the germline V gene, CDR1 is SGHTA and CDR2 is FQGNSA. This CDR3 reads CASSLRGGNYGYTF. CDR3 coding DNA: TGTGCCAGCAGCTTAAGGGGTGGTAACTATGGCTACACCTTC.

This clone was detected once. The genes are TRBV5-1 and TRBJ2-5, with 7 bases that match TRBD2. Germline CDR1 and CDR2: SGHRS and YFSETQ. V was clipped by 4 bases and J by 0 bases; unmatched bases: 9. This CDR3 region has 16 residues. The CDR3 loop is CASSPLGTTNQETQYF. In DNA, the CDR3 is TGCGCCAGCAGCCCCCTCGGGACTACAAACCAAGAGACCCAGTACTTC.

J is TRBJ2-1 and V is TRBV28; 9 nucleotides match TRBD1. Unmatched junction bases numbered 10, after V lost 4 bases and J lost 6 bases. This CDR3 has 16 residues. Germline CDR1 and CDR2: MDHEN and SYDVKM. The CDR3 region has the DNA TGTGCCAGCAGTTCCTTGCCGGGACAGGGTTTCAATGAGCAGTTCTTC. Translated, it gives CASSSLPGQGFNEQFF.

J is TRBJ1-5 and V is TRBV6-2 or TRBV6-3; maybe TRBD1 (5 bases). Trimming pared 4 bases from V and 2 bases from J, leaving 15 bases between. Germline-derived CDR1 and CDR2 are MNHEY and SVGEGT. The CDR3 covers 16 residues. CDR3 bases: TGTGCCAGCAGTTCCACAAAGTGGGGCGGCAATCAGCCCCAGCATTTT. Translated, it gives CASSSTKWGGNQPQHF.

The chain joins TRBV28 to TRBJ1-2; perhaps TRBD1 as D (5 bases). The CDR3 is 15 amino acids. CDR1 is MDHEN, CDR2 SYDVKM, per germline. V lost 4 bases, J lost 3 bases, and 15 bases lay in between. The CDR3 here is CASSSGAGWDYGYTF. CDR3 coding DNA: TGTGCCAGCAGTTCAGGTGCAGGGTGGGACTATGGCTACACCTTC.

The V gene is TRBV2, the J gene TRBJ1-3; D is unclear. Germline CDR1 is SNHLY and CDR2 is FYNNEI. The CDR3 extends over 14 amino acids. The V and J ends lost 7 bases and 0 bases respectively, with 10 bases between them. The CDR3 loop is CASTERVSGNTIYF. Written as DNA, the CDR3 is TGTGCCAGCACCGAGCGAGTCTCTGGAAACACCATATATTTT.

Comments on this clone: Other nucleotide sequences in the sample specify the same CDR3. CDR3 region: CASSLAGTGGGYTF. The CDR3 DNA sequence: TGCGCCAGCAGCTTGGCCGGGACAGGGGGAGGCTACACCTTC. The chain combines TRBV5-1 with TRBJ1-2; 11 bases match TRBD1. Per the germline V gene, CDR1 is SGHRS and CDR2 is YFSETQ. The CDR3 is made up of 14 amino acids. After removal of 0 bases from V and 8 bases from J, the junction contained 3 bases not matched to a gene.

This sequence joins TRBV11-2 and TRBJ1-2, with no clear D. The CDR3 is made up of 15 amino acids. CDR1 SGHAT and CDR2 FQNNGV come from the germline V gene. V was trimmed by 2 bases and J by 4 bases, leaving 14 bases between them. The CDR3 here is CASSLIVGRVYGYTF. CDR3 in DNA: TGTGCCAGCAGCTTAATCGTTGGGCGAGTCTATGGCTACACCTTC.

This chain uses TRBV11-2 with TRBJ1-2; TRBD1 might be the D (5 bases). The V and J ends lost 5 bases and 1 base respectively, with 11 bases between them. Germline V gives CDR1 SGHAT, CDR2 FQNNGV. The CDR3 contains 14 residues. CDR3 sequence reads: CASSRDSFNYGYTF. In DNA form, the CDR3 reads TGTGCCAGCAGCCGCGACAGCTTTAACTATGGCTACACCTTC.

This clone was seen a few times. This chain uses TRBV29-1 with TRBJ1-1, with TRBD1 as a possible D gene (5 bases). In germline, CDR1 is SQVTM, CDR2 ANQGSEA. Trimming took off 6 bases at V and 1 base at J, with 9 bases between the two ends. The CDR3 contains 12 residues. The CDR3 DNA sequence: TGCAGCGTACGGCAGGGGAACACTGAAGCTTTCTTT. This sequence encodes CSVRQGNTEAFF.